One TCR beta chain is described in this entry. This table comes from immunoSEQ multiplex PCR, and its TCRdb copy is limited to in-frame clones, with some not included. In the table there are approximately 50,000 clones, about 86% of which are singletons. CDR1 and CDR2 from the germline V gene are SQVTM and ANQGSEA. V was trimmed by 7 bases and J by 5 bases, leaving 14 bases between them. The CDR3 has 13 residues. The data stem from a study of lymphopenia after photon versus proton radiotherapy. The chain is built from TRBV29-1 and TRBJ1-4; D possibly corresponds to TRBD1 (5 bases). The TCR comes from a man aged 50 to 60 with gastric cancer. The sequenced sample was peripheral blood, obtained from a patient treated with photon-based radiotherapy. The CDR3 region has the DNA TGCAGCGCCGCGAGGTCAGGGAATGAAAAACTGTTTTTT. Translated, it gives CSAARSGNEKLFF.